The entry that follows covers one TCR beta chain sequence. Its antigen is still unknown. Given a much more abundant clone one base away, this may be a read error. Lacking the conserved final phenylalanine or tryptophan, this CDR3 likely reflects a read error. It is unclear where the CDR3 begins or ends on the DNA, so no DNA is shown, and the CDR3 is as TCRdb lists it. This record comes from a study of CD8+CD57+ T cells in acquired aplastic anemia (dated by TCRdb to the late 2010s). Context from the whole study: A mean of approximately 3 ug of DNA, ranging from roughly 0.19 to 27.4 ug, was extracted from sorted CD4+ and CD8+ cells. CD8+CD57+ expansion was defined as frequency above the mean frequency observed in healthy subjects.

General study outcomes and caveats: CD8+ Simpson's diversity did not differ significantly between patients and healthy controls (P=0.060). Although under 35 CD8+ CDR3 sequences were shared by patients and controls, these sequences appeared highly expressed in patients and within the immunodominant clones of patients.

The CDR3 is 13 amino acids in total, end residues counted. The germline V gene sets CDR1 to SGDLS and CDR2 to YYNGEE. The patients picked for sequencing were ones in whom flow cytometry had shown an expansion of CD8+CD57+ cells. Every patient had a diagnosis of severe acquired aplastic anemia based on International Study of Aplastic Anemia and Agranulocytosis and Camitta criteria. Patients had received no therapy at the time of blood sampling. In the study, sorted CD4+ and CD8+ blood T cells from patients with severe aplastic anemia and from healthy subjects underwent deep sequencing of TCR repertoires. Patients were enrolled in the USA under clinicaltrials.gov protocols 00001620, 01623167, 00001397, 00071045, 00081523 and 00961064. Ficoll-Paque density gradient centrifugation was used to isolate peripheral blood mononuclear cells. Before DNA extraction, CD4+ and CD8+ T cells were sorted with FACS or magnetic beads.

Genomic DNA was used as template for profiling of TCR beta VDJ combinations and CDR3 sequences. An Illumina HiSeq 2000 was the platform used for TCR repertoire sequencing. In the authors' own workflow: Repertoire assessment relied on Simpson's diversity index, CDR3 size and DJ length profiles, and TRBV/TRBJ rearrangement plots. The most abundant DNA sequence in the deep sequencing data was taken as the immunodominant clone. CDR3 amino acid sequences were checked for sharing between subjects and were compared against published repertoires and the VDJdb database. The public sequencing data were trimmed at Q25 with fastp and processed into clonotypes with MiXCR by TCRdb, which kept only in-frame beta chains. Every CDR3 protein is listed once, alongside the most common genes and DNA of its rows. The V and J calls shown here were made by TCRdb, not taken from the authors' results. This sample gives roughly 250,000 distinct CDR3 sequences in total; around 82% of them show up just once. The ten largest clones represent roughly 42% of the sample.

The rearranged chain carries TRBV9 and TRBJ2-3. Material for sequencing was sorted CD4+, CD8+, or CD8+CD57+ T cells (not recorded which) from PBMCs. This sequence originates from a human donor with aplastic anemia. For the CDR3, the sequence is CASSEGSDTKYFV.